These T cell receptor beta chains were read from a single sample in a study of human T cells and chemical hapten exposure. One entry per CDR3 protein results from TCRdb running MiXCR on the RACE reads. The table lists under 130,000 distinct CDR3 sequences, 11% of them singletons, with roughly 3.5% in the top ten. The starting material was whole blood, obtained in connection with sensitization to the hapten diphenylcyclopropenone (DPC). The receptors derive from a middle-aged woman with alopecia areata. Some clones in this sample may be carry-over from other donors' samples. Each CDR3 is given with its conserved first and last residue. Clone size is stated in some rows and not others, as once, few, many or a class when expanded.

v_call	clone_size	cdr3_length	j_call	cdr3_aa
TRBV10-3	-	13	TRBJ1-1	CAISVAGDGEAFF
TRBV29-1	many	15	TRBJ2-1	CSVEGRGRPFGEQFF
TRBV20-1	many	15	TRBJ1-4	CSAETGGGTNEKLFF
TRBV29-1	-	13	TRBJ2-7	CSVGQGASGEQYF
TRBV6-4	-	15	TRBJ2-3	CASSDSGANTDTQYF
TRBV23-1	many	16	TRBJ2-7	CASPIGIRDRGPEQYF
TRBV27	few	14	TRBJ2-7	CASTGGGSAYEQYF
TRBV7-2	many	16	TRBJ2-5	CASSYPPGAGRETQYF
TRBV29-1	few	13	TRBJ1-5	CSVPGTGKGPQHF
TRBV4-3	many	18	TRBJ2-6	CASSHLLAGGPRANVLTF
TRBV28	-	10	TRBJ2-1	CASGTENEFF
TRBV30	-	13	TRBJ2-2	CAWATDYTGELFF
TRBV5-6	few	14	TRBJ2-3	CASSMRLPQDTQYF
TRBV29-1	many	12	TRBJ2-7	CSHRGQGHEQYF
TRBV6-6	few	14	TRBJ2-7	CASSYSGQGYEQYF
TRBV9	-	14	TRBJ2-5	CASSPPAGVETQYF
TRBV20-1	many	13	TRBJ1-1	CSASPVGSTEAFF
TRBV2	many	13	TRBJ2-2	CASSGKGAGELFF
TRBV11-2	-	16	TRBJ1-1	CASRIARGNMNTEAFF
TRBV5-4	-	15	TRBJ1-2	CASSLDRMTNYGYTF
TRBV5-1	few	15	TRBJ2-2	CASRVGTANTGELFF
TRBV3-1	many	14	TRBJ1-1	CASSQGRANPEAFF
TRBV20-1	-	14	TRBJ2-2	CSAREALGPGELFF
TRBV21-1	-	16	TRBJ2-7	CASSKRFPGPPYEQYF
TRBV7-2	-	15	TRBJ2-5	CASSWARQVQETQYF
TRBV7-2	-	16	TRBJ2-2	CASSLAGGQITGELFF
TRBV5-1	few	14	TRBJ2-1	CASSSTPHRDEQFF
TRBV4-2	few	17	TRBJ1-3	CASSQDDQGSTGNTIYF
TRBV6-6	-	13	TRBJ2-7	CASSYGTDYEQYF
TRBV11-2	few	14	TRBJ2-1	CASSFPGQINEQFF
TRBV5-4	-	15	TRBJ2-1	CASSLYRGRYNEQFF
TRBV9	-	19	TRBJ2-6	CASSVQPRTVNSGANVLTF
TRBV28	many	14	TRBJ2-3	CASSLRQGADTQYF
TRBV20-1	many	16	TRBJ1-5	CSARGQPSYSNQPQHF
TRBV7-9	many	17	TRBJ2-1	CASSLDSGGWSYNEQFF
TRBV28	few	16	TRBJ2-1	CASSLGAGDPWNEQFF
TRBV4-3	many	12	TRBJ2-2	CASSQQGAELFF
TRBV27	-	12	TRBJ2-7	CASGGHSYEQYF
TRBV10-3	-	15	TRBJ2-6	CAISESGTGANVLTF
TRBV7-3	-	14	TRBJ2-5	CASSLSGAEETQYF
TRBV19	few	15	TRBJ2-6	CASSIRGPGANVLTF
TRBV7-2	many	16	TRBJ1-2	CASSLVRRGIQGGYTF
TRBV20-1	-	11	TRBJ2-5	CSVAAGETQYF
TRBV6-6	few	14	TRBJ1-4	CASSYAGSIEKLFF
TRBV6-2/TRBV6-3	few	13	TRBJ1-2	CASWTGRSYGYTF
TRBV20-1	many	13	TRBJ2-5	CSASIVEGETQYF
TRBV6-6	many	16	TRBJ1-4	CASSHRIVEFNEKLFF